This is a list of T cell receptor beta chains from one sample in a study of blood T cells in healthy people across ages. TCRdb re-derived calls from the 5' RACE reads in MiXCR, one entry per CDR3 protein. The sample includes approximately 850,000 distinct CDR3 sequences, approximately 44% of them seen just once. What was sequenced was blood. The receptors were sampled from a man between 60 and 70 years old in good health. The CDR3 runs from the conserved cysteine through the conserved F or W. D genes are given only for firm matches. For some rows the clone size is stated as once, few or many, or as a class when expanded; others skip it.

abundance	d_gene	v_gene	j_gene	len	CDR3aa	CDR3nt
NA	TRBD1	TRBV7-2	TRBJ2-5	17	CASISQHRDRGHREQNF	TGTGCCAGCATTTCACAACATAGGGACAGGGGGCACCGGGAGCAGAACTTC
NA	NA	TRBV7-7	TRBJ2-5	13	CASSSTEHGEQYF	TGTGCTAGCAGCTCGACAGAGCATGGGGAGCAGTACTTC
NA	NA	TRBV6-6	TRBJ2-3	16	CAGSYYGSTATDTQYF	TGTGCCGGCAGTTACTACGGCTCCACTGCAACAGATACGCAGTATTTT
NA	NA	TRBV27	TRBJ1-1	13	CATRDTAINEAFF	TGTGCCACCCGGGACACAGCGATTAATGAAGCTTTCTTT
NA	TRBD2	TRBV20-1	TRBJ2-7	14	CSTSPSGESYEQYF	TGCAGTACTAGCCCTAGCGGGGAGTCCTACGAGCAGTACTTC
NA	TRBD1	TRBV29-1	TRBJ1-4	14	CSVEMGQEHEKLFF	TGCAGCGTTGAAATGGGACAGGAGCATGAAAAACTGTTTTTT
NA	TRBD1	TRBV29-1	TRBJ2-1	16	CSAISGTDNRYNEQFF	TGCAGCGCAATATCCGGGACAGATAATAGATACAATGAGCAGTTCTTC
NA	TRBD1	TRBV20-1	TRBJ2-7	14	CSARGQGNPYEQYF	TGCAGTGCTAGGGGACAGGGCAACCCCTACGAGCAGTACTTC
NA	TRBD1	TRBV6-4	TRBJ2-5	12	CATDRASETQYF	TGTGCCACAGACAGGGCATCAGAGACCCAGTACTTC
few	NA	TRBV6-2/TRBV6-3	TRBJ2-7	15	CASSYSWTIAVEQYF	TGTGCCAGCAGTTACTCATGGACAATAGCGGTCGAGCAGTACTTC
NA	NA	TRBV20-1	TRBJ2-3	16	CSARESGGARTDTQYF	TGCAGTGCTAGAGAGTCTGGCGGGGCGCGCACAGATACGCAGTATTTT
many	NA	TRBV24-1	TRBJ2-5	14	CATSDGTATETQYF	TGTGCCACCAGTGATGGAACGGCTACAGAGACCCAGTACTTC
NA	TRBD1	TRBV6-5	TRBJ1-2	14	CASTRTGDSYGYTF	TGTGCCAGCACAAGGACAGGGGATAGCTATGGCTACACCTTC
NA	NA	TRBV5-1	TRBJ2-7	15	CASSLEAGPRYEQYF	TGCGCCAGCAGCTTGGAGGCAGGACCCCGCTACGAGCAGTACTTC
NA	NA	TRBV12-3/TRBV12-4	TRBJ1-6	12	CASSTLGSPLHF	TGTGCCAGCAGTACCCTGGGTTCACCCCTCCACTTT
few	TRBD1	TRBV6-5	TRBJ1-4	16	CASSYRRQGYNEKLFF	TGTGCCAGCAGTTACCGACGACAGGGCTATAATGAAAAACTGTTTTTT
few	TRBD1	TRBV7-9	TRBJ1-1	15	CASSLEGAPNTEAFF	TGTGCCAGCAGCTTGGAGGGGGCCCCCAACACTGAAGCTTTCTTT
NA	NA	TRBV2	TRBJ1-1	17	CASSEWTVKMLDTEAFF	TGTGCCAGCAGTGAGTGGACAGTAAAGATGTTAGACACTGAAGCTTTCTTT
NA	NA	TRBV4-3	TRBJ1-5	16	CASSQDPGGHNQPQHF	TGCGCCAGCAGCCAAGATCCGGGGGGTCACAATCAGCCCCAGCATTTT
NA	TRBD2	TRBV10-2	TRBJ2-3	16	CASCFGAGRGTDTQYF	TGCGCCAGCTGCTTTGGGGCAGGGAGGGGCACAGATACGCAGTATTTT
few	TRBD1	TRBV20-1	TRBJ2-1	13	CSAREGTGGEQFF	TGCAGTGCTAGAGAAGGGACAGGGGGTGAGCAGTTCTTC
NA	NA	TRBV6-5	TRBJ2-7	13	CASSYSKQSEQYF	TGTGCCAGCAGTTACTCGAAACAATCTGAGCAGTACTTC
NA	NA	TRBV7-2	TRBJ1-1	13	CASSLYRVAEAFF	TGTGCCAGCAGCTTGTACAGGGTGGCTGAAGCTTTCTTT
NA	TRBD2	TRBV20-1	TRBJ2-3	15	CSAITGTSGTDTQYF	TGCAGTGCTATAACCGGGACTAGCGGCACAGATACGCAGTATTTT
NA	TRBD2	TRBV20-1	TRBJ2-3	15	CSAFLAGGNTDTRYF	TGCAGTGCTTTTCTAGCGGGGGGAAACACAGATACGCGGTATTTT
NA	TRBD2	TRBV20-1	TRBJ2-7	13	CSAPRTSGSEQYF	TGCAGTGCCCCGAGGACTAGCGGTTCCGAGCAGTACTTC
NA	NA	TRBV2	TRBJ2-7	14	CASSEAGGGNEQYF	TGTGCCAGCAGTGAAGCGGGTGGTGGGAACGAGCAGTACTTC
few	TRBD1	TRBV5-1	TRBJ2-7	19	CSSSLAGTGTRLSSYEQYF	TGCTCCAGCAGCTTGGCCGGGACAGGGACACGACTGAGCTCCTACGAGCAGTACTTC
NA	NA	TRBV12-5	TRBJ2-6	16	CASGWVGGSGANVLTF	TGTGCTAGTGGTTGGGTAGGGGGCTCTGGGGCCAACGTCCTGACTTTC
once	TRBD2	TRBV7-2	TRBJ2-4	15	CASSLGGGAKNIQHF	TGTGCCAGCAGCTTAGGCGGGGGAGCCAAAAACATTCAGCACTTC
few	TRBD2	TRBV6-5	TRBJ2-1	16	CASSPTSGSSYNEQFF	TGTGCCAGCAGTCCAACTAGCGGGAGCTCCTACAATGAGCAGTTCTTC
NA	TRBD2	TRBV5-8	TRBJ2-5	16	CASSYSGTTGRETQYF	TGTGCCAGCAGCTACTCCGGGACTACCGGTCGGGAGACCCAGTACTTC
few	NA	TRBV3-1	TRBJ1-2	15	CASSHLLQEGYGYTF	TGTGCCAGCAGCCACCTCCTGCAGGAGGGCTATGGCTACACCTTC
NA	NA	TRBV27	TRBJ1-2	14	CVSSLVGSPYGYTF	TGTGTCAGCAGTTTGGTCGGGAGCCCCTATGGCTACACCTTC
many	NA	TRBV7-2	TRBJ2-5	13	CASTQGGQETQYF	TGTGCCAGCACCCAGGGGGGTCAAGAGACCCAGTACTTC
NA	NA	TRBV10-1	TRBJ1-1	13	CASSITPGTEAFF	TGCGCCAGCTCGATAACCCCGGGAACTGAAGCTTTCTTT
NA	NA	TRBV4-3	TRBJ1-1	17	CASSKGGSGRGNTEAFF	TGCGCCAGCAGCAAAGGGGGTTCGGGCAGGGGGAACACTGAAGCTTTCTTT
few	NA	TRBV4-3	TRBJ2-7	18	CASTPRVSADFDSYEQYF	TGCGCCAGCACCCCAAGAGTGAGTGCCGACTTTGACTCCTACGAGCAGTACTTC
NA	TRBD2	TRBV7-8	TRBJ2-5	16	CASSKRTSGGAKTQYF	TGTGCCAGCAGCAAACGGACTAGCGGGGGGGCAAAGACCCAGTACTTC
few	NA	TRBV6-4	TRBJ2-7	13	CASTEWYPDEQYF	TGTGCCAGCACCGAGTGGTACCCCGACGAGCAGTACTTC
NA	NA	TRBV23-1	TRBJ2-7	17	CASSPRKGNGLSYEQYF	TGCGCCAGCAGTCCCCGGAAGGGCAATGGATTGTCCTACGAGCAGTACTTC
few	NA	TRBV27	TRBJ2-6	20	CASRPTTVGRVSPGANVLTF	TGTGCCAGCAGGCCTACAACCGTCGGCAGGGTGTCTCCTGGGGCCAACGTCCTGACTTTC